The 27 T cell receptor beta chains below were found in one sample sequenced in a study of T cell responses to AZD1222 COVID-19 vaccine. Measured with immunoSEQ multiplex PCR; TCRdb has only the in-frame clones, and not every one. Here the sample spans about 86,000 clones, 78% being singletons. Source: peripheral blood, taken on day 0 of AZD1222 vaccination. The receptors derive from an adult in good health.

The rearrangement links TRBV11-2 to TRBJ1-4; D is undetermined. The germline gives CDR1 SGHAT, CDR2 FQNNGV. This CDR3 contains 17 residues. V lost 0 bases, J lost 8 bases, and 19 bases lay in between. CDR3 protein: CASSLDGARLIGEKLFF. The CDR3 DNA sequence: TGTGCCAGCAGCTTAGATGGCGCGAGACTAATTGGGGAAAAACTGTTTTTT.

The V gene is TRBV24-1, the J gene TRBJ1-6, with a weak D call TRBD1 (6 bases). The CDR3 is 14 amino acids. The germline CDR1 and CDR2 sequences are KGHDR and SFDVKD. Deletions cut 6 bases from V and 7 bases from J, with 12 bases between. For the CDR3, the DNA is TGTGCCACCAGTTCCGGGACAAACAATTCACCCCTCCACTTT. Translation: CATSSGTNNSPLHF.

The rearrangement uses TRBV5-1 and TRBJ1-3; D may be TRBD1 (5 bases). The CDR3 has 14 residues. V lost 5 bases to trimming and J lost 4 bases, with 13 bases between them. Germline CDR1 reads SGHRS; CDR2 reads YFSETQ. CDR3 sequence (DNA): TGCGCCAGCAGAGGGGCAATGACCGGAAACACCATATATTTT. Translation gives CASRGAMTGNTIYF.

The rearrangement links TRBV11-2 to TRBJ2-7; the match to TRBD1 covers 9 bases. The CDR3 sequence is 15 residues long. The germline V gene has CDR1 SGHAT and CDR2 FQNNGV. Germline trimming cut 4 bases from V and 4 bases from J; bases unmatched to any gene: 8. CDR3 protein: CASSSRPGTGYEQYF. The CDR3 coding sequence is TGTGCCAGCAGCTCACGTCCCGGGACAGGGTACGAGCAGTACTTC.

The rearrangement uses TRBV19 and TRBJ2-5, with D maybe TRBD2 (5 bases). V gave up 0 bases and J gave up 5 bases, with 16 bases separating them. Germline loops: CDR1 LNHDA, CDR2 SQIVND (reference sequence). This CDR3 region has 16 residues. The CDR3 loop is CASSIDLGHGEETQYF. The CDR3 DNA follows: TGTGCCAGTAGTATAGATCTAGGGCACGGGGAGGAGACCCAGTACTTC.

The rearrangement links TRBV6-5 to TRBJ1-1; perhaps TRBD1 as D (5 bases). The CDR3 runs 16 residues. Germline V gives CDR1 MNHEY, CDR2 SVGAGI. V was pared by 2 bases and J by 4 bases, with 17 bases between. This CDR3 is CASSYGVGPLGTEAFF. The DNA of the CDR3 is TGTGCCAGCAGTTACGGGGTGGGACCATTGGGCACTGAAGCTTTCTTT.

This chain links TRBV2 with TRBJ2-7; D is perhaps TRBD1 (6 bases). CDR3 size: 15 residues. Trimming left V 1 base short and J 5 bases short, with 15 bases between. Germline loops: CDR1 SNHLY, CDR2 FYNNEI. The CDR3 nucleotides read TGTGCCAGCAGTGAAGGTGTACAGGGTTTCGACGAGCAGTACTTC. Translating it yields CASSEGVQGFDEQYF.

The chain employs TRBV7-2 and TRBJ1-5; D is unresolved. The germline V gene encodes CDR1 SGHTA and CDR2 FQGNSA. Trimming shortened V by 5 bases and J by 4 bases, and 12 bases separated the two germline ends. The CDR3 consists of 14 residues. The CDR3 DNA reads TGTGCCAGCAGCCGCCCCGGGAGAAATCAGCCCCAGCATTTT. The encoded protein is CASSRPGRNQPQHF. The full variable domain, with the rest looked up from reference TRBV7-2 and TRBJ1-5, is GAGVSQSPSNKVTEKGKDVELRCDPISGHTALYWYRQSLGQGLEFLIYFQGNSAPDKSGLPSDRFSAERTGGSVSTLTIQRTQQEDSAVYLCASSRPGRNQPQHFGDGTRLSIL.

This chain connects TRBV2 to TRBJ2-1; D unresolved. Germline CDR1 and CDR2: SNHLY and FYNNEI. V lost 4 bases and J 7 bases, leaving 8 bases between the germline ends. This CDR3 comprises 12 residues. CDR3: CASSVFTNEQFF. As DNA, the CDR3 is TGTGCCAGCAGTGTTTTTACTAATGAGCAGTTCTTC.

This chain uses TRBV7-2 with TRBJ1-2; D is ambiguous. This CDR3 is 14 amino acids long. Germline V gives CDR1 SGHTA, CDR2 FQGNSA. Trimming stripped 1 base from V and 7 bases from J, with 13 bases between. The CDR3: CASSLGSRASGYTF. CDR3 nucleotides: TGTGCCAGCAGCTTAGGCAGTCGGGCGAGTGGCTACACCTTC.

J is TRBJ1-1 and V is TRBV5-1; D gene ambiguous. CDR1 SGHRS and CDR2 YFSETQ come from the germline V gene. The length of the CDR3 is 15 residues. Deletions cut 1 base from V and 7 bases from J, with 17 bases between. Here the CDR3 DNA reads TGCGCCAGCAGCTTGTGGTGGGGTCCAGGCGTTGAAGCTTTCTTT. Its translation is CASSLWWGPGVEAFF.

The table lists this clone with a few counts. V and J are TRBV5-4 and TRBJ2-6, with D tentatively TRBD1 (5 bases). This CDR3 region has 16 residues. Trimming shortened V by 0 bases and J by 4 bases, and 11 bases separated the two germline ends. Germline V gene sequence: CDR1 SGHNT, CDR2 YYREEE (reference sequence). The CDR3 DNA reads as TGTGCCAGCAGCTTGGGGGGCGATCGAGGGGCCAACGTCCTGACTTTC. As protein: CASSLGGDRGANVLTF.

Only a few counts were recorded for this clone. The chain uses TRBV7-2 and TRBJ2-1, with D hard to call. Germline V gives CDR1 SGHTA, CDR2 FQGNSA. The CDR3 has 15 amino acids. V lost 5 bases to trimming and J lost 4 bases, with 15 bases between them. The CDR3 DNA reads as TGTGCCAGCAGCCTAAATCAGGACGGATACAATGAGCAGTTCTTC. Protein product: CASSLNQDGYNEQFF.

The V gene is TRBV7-9, the J gene TRBJ1-2; D remains unclear. The CDR3 totals 13 residues. Germline V gives CDR1 SEHNR, CDR2 FQNEAQ (reference sequence). Trimming stripped 2 bases from V and 6 bases from J, with 10 bases between. The CDR3 reads CASSLSAGNGYTF. The CDR3 DNA reads TGTGCCAGCAGCTTATCGGCCGGGAATGGCTACACCTTC.

The rearrangement uses TRBV28 and TRBJ1-1; a weak D match, TRBD1 (6 bases). This CDR3 is built from 15 residues. Germline assignment: CDR1 MDHEN and CDR2 SYDVKM. V dropped 1 base and J dropped 7 bases, with 16 bases sitting between them. CDR3 coding DNA: TGTGCCAGCAGTTTATTTTTCCGGACAGCTCATGAAGCTTTCTTT. Amino acid sequence: CASSLFFRTAHEAFF. The whole variable domain, remainder taken from reference TRBV28 and TRBJ1-1, is DVKVTQSSRYLVKRTGEKVFLECVQDMDHENMFWYRQDPGLGLRLIYFSYDVKMKEKGDIPEGYSVSREKKERFSLILESASTNQTSMYLCASSLFFRTAHEAFFGQGTRLTVV.

The rearrangement joins TRBV7-9 to TRBJ2-5, with TRBD1 matching over 9 bases. Unmatched junction bases numbered 4, after V lost 5 bases and J lost 0 bases. This CDR3 is built from 15 residues. The germline CDR1 and CDR2 sequences are SEHNR and FQNEAQ (reference sequence). CDR3 nucleotide sequence: TGTGCCAGCAGCGTAGGGACAGGGCACCAAGAGACCCAGTACTTC. Encoded protein: CASSVGTGHQETQYF.

In its sample, this clone was seen a few times. The CDR3 spells CASSLALREGRKYNEQFF. CDR3 bases: TGTGCCAGCAGCTTAGCTTTGCGGGAGGGCCGTAAGTACAATGAGCAGTTCTTC. The chain recombines TRBV7-2 with TRBJ2-1; 9 nucleotides line up with TRBD2. J gave up 4 bases and V 0 bases, and 10 bases lay outside the gene matches. Looked up from germline, CDR1 is SGHTA and CDR2 is FQGNSA. The CDR3 has 18 amino acids.

The gene calls are TRBV5-4 and TRBJ2-1; D is undetermined. Germline loops: CDR1 SGHNT, CDR2 YYREEE (reference sequence). V shed 0 bases and J shed 0 bases, with 10 bases lying between them. The CDR3 is 16 residues long. CDR3 residues: CASSLVRDSSYNEQFF. CDR3 DNA sequence: TGTGCCAGCAGCTTGGTAAGGGATTCCTCCTACAATGAGCAGTTCTTC.

This chain uses TRBV7-9 with TRBJ2-7; D may be TRBD2 (5 bases). V lost 5 bases and J 2 bases, leaving 10 bases between the germline ends. CDR3 size: 13 residues. The germline V gene has CDR1 SEHNR and CDR2 FQNEAQ (reference sequence). The DNA for the CDR3 is TGTGCCAGCAGCCACGGGGTTACCTACGAGCAGTACTTC. It specifies CASSHGVTYEQYF.

The chain combines TRBV15 with TRBJ1-1, with 7 bases identical to TRBD1. J gave up 0 bases and V 2 bases, and 3 bases lay outside the gene matches. The CDR3 has 15 amino acids. Per germline, CDR1 LNHNV and CDR2 YYDKDF (reference sequence). CDR3 in DNA: TGTGCCACCAGCAGACCGGGACAGATGAACACTGAAGCTTTCTTT. Translated: CATSRPGQMNTEAFF.

The rearrangement uses TRBV5-4 and TRBJ2-5; D is unresolved. This CDR3 comprises 13 residues. Germline lookup yields CDR1 SGHNT and CDR2 YYREEE (reference sequence). The V gene lost 4 bases and the J gene lost 2 bases, with 9 bases spanning the gap. CDR3 protein: CASSPAVQETQYF. CDR3 DNA: TGTGCCAGCAGCCCTGCGGTTCAAGAGACCCAGTACTTC.

This clone was seen once. V usage is TRBV27 and J usage is TRBJ1-6; D is perhaps TRBD1 (6 bases). This CDR3 has 15 residues. V was pared by 5 bases and J by 7 bases, with 15 bases between. The V gene's germline CDR1 is MNHEY and CDR2 SMNVEV (reference sequence). The CDR3 sequence is CASSQGGGGNSPLHF. CDR3 sequence (DNA): TGTGCCAGCAGTCAAGGGGGTGGGGGAAATTCACCCCTCCACTTT.

This clone showed up just a few times. For the CDR3, the DNA is TGTGCCAGCAGCCAAAGCACTAGCGGGAGTGTTGGCACAGATACGCAGTATTTT. It is translated as CASSQSTSGSVGTDTQYF. The V call is TRBV7-9, the J call TRBJ2-3; 11 bases map to TRBD2. This CDR3 spans 18 amino acids. V lost 5 bases, J lost 1 base, and 11 bases stayed unmatched. Germline V gives CDR1 SEHNR, CDR2 FQNEAQ (reference sequence).

This clone occurred once. The chain combines TRBV19 with TRBJ1-6; TRBD1 might be the D (6 bases). CDR3 length equals 17 residues. The V gene's germline CDR1 is LNHDA and CDR2 SQIVND (reference sequence). The V end was cut by 1 base, the J end by 7 bases, with 17 bases between. CDR3 residues: CASSIGMDRARNSPLHF. The DNA for the CDR3 is TGTGCCAGTAGTATAGGGATGGACAGAGCACGCAATTCACCCCTCCACTTT.

A word on this clone: Other DNA sequences of this sample code for an identical CDR3. V and J are TRBV11-3 and TRBJ2-5; D is perhaps TRBD1 (6 bases). The CDR3 is 13 residues long. CDR1 SGHNT and CDR2 YENEEA come from the germline V gene. V was clipped by 4 bases and J by 5 bases, with 11 bases between them. The CDR3 DNA follows: TGTGCCAGCAGCTCAGGGGTCCAGGAGACCCAGTACTTC. As protein: CASSSGVQETQYF.

V usage is TRBV29-1 and J usage is TRBJ2-7, with 7 positions matching TRBD1. Losses at the gene ends were 7 bases for V and 5 bases for J; bases not matched to a gene: 11. This CDR3 contains 13 residues. Germline lookup yields CDR1 SQVTM and CDR2 ANQGSEA. The CDR3 nucleotides read TGCAGCGCTTCGGACAGGCGAATTCACGAGCAGTACTTC. Its protein is CSASDRRIHEQYF.

This CDR3 is CATSRWNTEAFF. As DNA, the CDR3 is TGTGCCACCAGCAGGTGGAACACTGAAGCTTTCTTT. The chain carries TRBV15 and TRBJ1-1; D uncertain. This CDR3 contains 12 residues. Trimming shortened V by 3 bases and J by 1 base, and 3 bases separated the two germline ends. Looked up from germline, CDR1 is LNHNV and CDR2 is YYDKDF (reference sequence).